What follows describes a single T cell receptor (beta chain). Its antigen is unknown. The record originates from a study of shared clonotypes between healthy human individuals. The authors divided CD4+ cells into CD45RA+ naive and CD45RA-negative memory subsets. The CDR3 runs to 13 residues. Germline V gene sequence: CDR1 SGHKS, CDR2 YYEKEE (reference sequence). The V end lost 0 bases, the J end lost 5 bases, and 8 bases lay between the germline ends. The method was immunoSEQ multiplex PCR; TCRdb's version includes in-frame clones alone and lacks a portion of them. The sample has 2 million to 2.5 million clones, nearly 97% seen once; the top ten hold approximately 0.13%. Study outcomes and limitations: With few donors, the genetic and exposure-history diversity represented was limited. Non-shared clonotypes displayed generation probabilities falling below those of clonotypes present in all four donors.

Sequenced sample: naive CD4+ T cells sorted from blood. Regarding subset: CD45RA+ positively selected. The gene calls are TRBV5-5 and TRBJ2-5; D is uncertain. The sequence derives from a man aged 18 to 30 in good health. The CDR3 region has the DNA TGTGCCAGCAGCTTGGGTAGTTTTGAGACCCAGTACTTC. Its protein is CASSLGSFETQYF.